Shown below are 20 T cell receptor beta chains from a single sample sequenced in a study of blood T cell repertoires in COVID-19 (dated by TCRdb to about 2020). The library was built by means of the immunoSEQ multiplex PCR assay. The table comes from immuneACCESS by way of TCRdb, which keeps in-frame sequences with V and J called. Part of the clones is missing from these tables; in studies checked, under half for an unresolved V gene and the rest for unknown reasons. The sample table shows some 200,000 clones, and 85% to 90% are seen once. The ten biggest clones cover approximately 4.8% of the sample. The sequenced material came from peripheral blood. The receptors were gathered from a man aged 45-65 years with acute or convalescent COVID-19.

This clone was seen only once. The chain links TRBV21-1 to TRBJ1-3; the D segment call TRBD1 is taken from the table without a DNA check. TRBV21-1 constitutes a pseudogene. The CDR3 extends over 16 amino acids. This CDR3 reads CASSASGTGAGNTIYF. The DNA for the CDR3 is TGTGCCAGCAGCGCATCCGGGACAGGGGCTGGAAACACCATATATTTT.

This clone was recorded once. The J gene is TRBJ1-2, the V gene TRBV6-5; D gene uncertain. The V end lost 5 bases, the J end lost 1 base, and 11 bases lay between the germline ends. CDR3 length equals 14 residues. Germline CDR1 and CDR2: MNHEY and SVGAGI. The CDR3 loop reads CASSLDGVNYGYTF. DNA of the CDR3: TGTGCCAGCAGTCTTGACGGGGTTAACTATGGCTACACCTTC.

The rearrangement links TRBV5-1 to TRBJ1-2; TRBD1 might be the D (6 bases). Germline CDR1 SGHRS, CDR2 YFSETQ. The CDR3 is 12 residues long. Deletions cut 0 bases from V and 7 bases from J, with 7 bases between. The CDR3 bases are TGCGCCAGCAGCTTGGGGACAGTTGGCTACACCTTC. Translation gives CASSLGTVGYTF.

The chain combines TRBV18 with TRBJ2-1; 7 nucleotides agree with TRBD1. This CDR3 region has 15 residues. J gave up 2 bases and V 6 bases, and 7 bases lay outside the gene matches. Germline CDR1 KGHSH, CDR2 LQKENI. CDR3 bases: TGTGCCAGCTCCCAACAGGGGTCCACCTACAATGAGCAGTTCTTC. As protein: CASSQQGSTYNEQFF.

Of note for this clone: Lacking the conserved final phenylalanine or tryptophan, this CDR3 likely reflects a read error. No DNA is shown, since the ends of the CDR3 on it are uncertain; the CDR3 is the one TCRdb lists. The chain couples TRBV6-1 to TRBJ2-7; TRBD2, the D gene given by the table, was not confirmed from the DNA. Germline loops: CDR1 MNHNS, CDR2 SASEGT. The CDR3 totals 13 residues, both ends included. CDR3 residues: CASSENARTWWSP.

The V call is TRBV25-1, the J call TRBJ1-3; 9 nucleotides agree with TRBD1. CDR3 length equals 12 residues. J was trimmed by 8 bases and V by 8 bases; bases with no gene match: 4. Looked up from germline, CDR1 is MGHDK and CDR2 is SYGVNS. The CDR3 nucleotides are TGTGCCAGCCGAGACAGGGGGGACACCATATATTTT. It yields the protein CASRDRGDTIYF.

This chain connects TRBV13 to TRBJ1-1; unclear D gene. The CDR3 sequence is 14 residues long. V lost 3 bases and J 1 base, leaving 9 bases between the germline ends. Germline loops: CDR1 PRHDT, CDR2 FYEKMQ (reference sequence). The CDR3 is CASSFSTENTEAFF. CDR3 in DNA: TGTGCCAGCAGCTTCTCGACTGAGAACACTGAAGCTTTCTTT.

V usage is TRBV2 and J usage is TRBJ2-5; weak D call: TRBD2 (7 bases). This CDR3 is 13 amino acids long. Germline V gene data show CDR1 as SNHLY and CDR2 as FYNNEI. V gave up 6 bases and J gave up 5 bases, with 13 bases separating them. CDR3 protein: CASRARGGETQYF. The CDR3 DNA is TGTGCCAGCAGGGCGAGGGGGGGGGAGACCCAGTACTTC.

V gene TRBV6-1 combines with J gene TRBJ1-2, with TRBD1 identical over 11 bases. Trimming removed 2 bases from V and 6 bases from J; junction bases left unmatched: 5. From germline, CDR1 is MNHNS and CDR2 SASEGT. This CDR3 is 15 amino acids long. The CDR3 here is CASSEPGQGGNGYTF. The CDR3 DNA follows: TGTGCCAGCAGTGAACCGGGACAGGGGGGGAATGGCTACACCTTC.

The chain couples TRBV6-5 to TRBJ2-7; D is unresolved. CDR3 length: 12 amino acids. Germline V gives CDR1 MNHEY, CDR2 SVGAGI. V gave up 8 bases and J gave up 5 bases, with 13 bases separating them. CDR3 region: CASRLAAHEQYF. The CDR3, as DNA: TGTGCCAGCCGGCTGGCGGCCCACGAGCAGTACTTC.

This clone has a count of ten or more. The CDR3 sequence: CSVDGGAKGYGYTF. CDR3 coding DNA: TGCAGCGTTGATGGGGGGGCAAAGGGATATGGCTACACCTTC. The chain couples TRBV29-1 to TRBJ1-2, with TRBD1 as a possible D gene (6 bases). Trimming removed 3 bases from V and 5 bases from J, with 16 bases in between. The germline CDR1 and CDR2 sequences are SQVTM and ANQGSEA. The CDR3 runs to 14 residues.

The chain is built from TRBV27 and TRBJ2-6; D possibly corresponds to TRBD2 (5 bases). The CDR3 loop spans 15 amino acids. Trimming took 4 bases from V and 2 from J, leaving 9 bases between them. Germline V gene data show CDR1 as MNHEY and CDR2 as SMNVEV (reference sequence). The chain's CDR3 is CASSSPGAGANVLTF. CDR3 nucleotide sequence: TGTGCCAGCAGTTCGCCCGGGGCTGGGGCCAACGTCCTGACTTTC.

This chain joins TRBV11-2 and TRBJ2-7; 9 nucleotides match TRBD2. CDR3 length: 18 amino acids. The V gene end was trimmed by 8 bases and the J gene end by 2 bases; junction bases not matched to a gene: 19. In germline, CDR1 is SGHAT, CDR2 FQNNGV. This CDR3 is CASGFSGTSRYFAYEQYF. In nucleotides, the CDR3 is TGTGCCAGCGGATTCTCCGGGACTAGCCGTTACTTCGCCTACGAGCAGTACTTC.

This chain joins TRBV6-5 and TRBJ1-5, with unresolved D. CDR1 and CDR2 (germline): MNHEY, SVGAGI. The CDR3 extends over 14 amino acids. V was trimmed by 9 bases and J by 2 bases, leaving 14 bases between them. The CDR3 DNA follows: TGTGCCAGTGCGCACCAAAGAGGCAATCAGCCCCAGCATTTT. Protein product: CASAHQRGNQPQHF.

V is TRBV4-1 and J is TRBJ1-5, with TRBD1 matching over 11 bases. The V segment lost 3 bases and the J segment 5 bases; nucleotides outside the gene matches: 6. This CDR3 has 16 residues. The germline CDR1 and CDR2 sequences are MGHRA and YSYEKL. The CDR3 DNA reads as TGCGCCAGCAGCCAGCACCGGGACAGGGGGGATCAGCCCCAGCATTTT. It encodes CASSQHRDRGDQPQHF.

The chain carries TRBV6-5 and TRBJ2-3; maybe TRBD2 (5 bases). CDR1 is MNHEY and CDR2 is SVGAGI in the germline V gene. Deletions cut 5 bases from V and 5 bases from J, with 17 bases between. The CDR3 consists of 15 residues. The CDR3 region is CASSPSWLRGDTQYF. The CDR3 DNA sequence: TGTGCCAGCAGTCCCTCGTGGCTCCGGGGAGATACGCAGTATTTT.

The gene calls are TRBV18 and TRBJ2-1; D is unresolved. Germline lookup yields CDR1 KGHSH and CDR2 LQKENI. The length of the CDR3 is 15 residues. The ends were cut back, 1 base at V and 7 bases at J, with 14 bases in the middle. The CDR3 loop is CASSPQVGKENEQFF. CDR3 bases: TGTGCCAGCTCACCACAGGTGGGCAAGGAAAATGAGCAGTTCTTC.

The V gene is TRBV3-1 (or the pseudogene TRBV3-2), the J gene TRBJ2-2; weak D call: TRBD1 (5 bases). This CDR3 contains 14 residues. V lost 0 bases and J 5 bases, leaving 7 bases between the germline ends. Per germline, CDR1 LGHDT and CDR2 YNNKEL (reference sequence). CDR3 in amino acids: CASSQEGVTGELFF. The CDR3, as DNA: TGTGCCAGCAGCCAAGAAGGGGTTACCGGGGAGCTGTTTTTT.

This chain joins TRBV5-1 and TRBJ2-5; D gene unclear. The CDR3 has 12 residues. Trimming took 2 bases from V and 3 from J, leaving 5 bases between them. Looked up from germline, CDR1 is SGHRS and CDR2 is YFSETQ. The CDR3 DNA reads as TGCGCCAGCAGCTTTGCGAAAGAGACCCAGTACTTC. Translation gives CASSFAKETQYF.

Here the CDR3 DNA reads TGTGCCAGCAGCCCGGCGGGACAGGACCCATCCTATGGCTACACCTTC. Amino acid sequence: CASSPAGQDPSYGYTF. V gene TRBV5-5 combines with J gene TRBJ1-2, with TRBD1 identical over 8 bases. This CDR3 has 16 residues. V gave up 4 bases and J gave up 4 bases; unmatched junction bases: 12. Germline V gives CDR1 SGHKS, CDR2 YYEKEE (reference sequence).